This is a list of T cell receptor beta chains from one sample in a study of neurological immune-mediated disorders. TCRdb re-analysed the 5' RACE reads in MiXCR, keeping a single row per CDR3 protein. This table has roughly 36,000 distinct CDR3 sequences, about 3.3% appearing once. Sequences were obtained from PBMCs. These receptors came from a woman aged 55-75 years with multiple sclerosis. The CDR3 runs from the conserved cysteine through the conserved F or W. A D gene is named only where the DNA matches it firmly. Clone sizes are shown as once, few, many or a size class.

>TRBV2|many|TRBJ2-3|TRBD2
CASPSGGPTRRADTQYF
TGTGCCAGCCCTAGCGGGGGGCCCACCAGGCGGGCAGATACGCAGTATTTT
>TRBV20-1|many|TRBJ1-4|-
CSAKGEKLFF
TGCAGTGCCAAGGGTGAAAAACTGTTTTTT
>TRBV5-1|many|TRBJ2-7|-
CASSFDRNYEQYF
TGCGCCAGCAGCTTCGACAGGAACTACGAGCAGTACTTC
>TRBV5-1|many|TRBJ2-1|TRBD1
CASSLFSGTGYNEQFF
TGCGCCAGCAGCCTATTTTCCGGGACAGGCTACAATGAGCAGTTCTTC
>TRBV5-1|many|TRBJ1-2|-
CASSLDEHGYTF
TGCGCCAGCAGCTTGGACGAACATGGCTACACCTTC
>TRBV20-1|many|TRBJ2-7|-
CSARDFGYRTESSYEQYF
TGCAGTGCTAGAGATTTTGGGTATAGGACAGAGAGCTCCTACGAGCAGTACTTC
>TRBV12-3/TRBV12-4|many|TRBJ1-1|TRBD1
CASTGTATNTEAFF
TGTGCCAGCACCGGGACAGCTACGAACACTGAAGCTTTCTTT
>TRBV3-1|many|TRBJ2-5|-
CASSNPGTAETQYF
TGTGCCAGCAGCAACCCCGGGACCGCGGAGACCCAGTACTTC
>TRBV4-1|many|TRBJ1-4|-
CASSQQQEGEKLFF
TGCGCCAGCAGCCAGCAGCAGGAAGGGGAAAAACTGTTTTTT
>TRBV7-2|many|TRBJ2-1|-
CASSSQNYNEQFF
TGTGCCAGCAGCAGTCAGAATTACAATGAGCAGTTCTTC
>TRBV12-3/TRBV12-4|many|TRBJ1-1|-
CASSSPPSGRTVAFF
TGTGCCAGCAGTTCCCCCCCCTCAGGGAGGACCGTCGCTTTCTTT
>TRBV20-1|many|TRBJ2-7|-
CSARDPYSYEQYF
TGCAGTGCTAGAGATCCCTATTCCTACGAGCAGTACTTC
>TRBV6-2/TRBV6-3|many|TRBJ2-7|-
CASSSTGYEQYF
TGTGCCAGCAGCTCAACAGGGTACGAGCAGTACTTC
>TRBV9|many|TRBJ2-7|-
CASSPRDAAYEQYF
TGTGCCAGCAGCCCAAGGGACGCCGCCTACGAGCAGTACTTC